Below, 25 T cell receptor beta chains from the same sample are listed, as sequenced in a study of metastatic and nonmetastatic thyroid tumors (dated by TCRdb to 2018 to 2021). None of the patients had been given any treatment before thyroid surgery. Library preparation was by PCR. Sequencing was performed on an Illumina HiSeq 4000. TCRdb redid the processing of the public reads, applying fastp at Q25 and MiXCR, and retained in-frame beta chains. The sample data list some 15,000 clones, and 20% to 25% of these were observed just once. The top ten clonotypes cover roughly 8% of the sample. The material sequenced was blood. These receptors all come from a female donor with papillary thyroid cancer or a benign thyroid nodule (not recorded which). Some clones in this sample may be carry-over from other donors' samples.

The chain has TRBV19 and TRBJ2-1; 8 bases agree with TRBD1. The CDR3 sequence is 16 residues long. CDR1 and CDR2 from the germline V gene are LNHDA and SQIVND (reference sequence). The J segment lost 0 bases and the V segment lost 5 bases, leaving 6 bases of the junction unmatched. CDR3 nucleotide sequence: TGTGCCAGTAGTTCGACAGGGGCCGGCTCCTACAATGAGCAGTTCTTC. Translating gives CASSSTGAGSYNEQFF.

Notes on this clone: A clone one base away is much larger, so this may be a read error. The rearrangement links TRBV5-1 to TRBJ2-3; D may be TRBD2 (7 bases). The CDR3 runs 15 residues. V lost 10 bases and J lost 2, with 20 bases in between. Germline-derived CDR1 and CDR2 are SGHRS and YFSETQ. The DNA of the CDR3 is TGCGCCGCCAGTAGGGGGGGGACTTCCACAGATACGCAGTATTTT. The encoded protein is CAASRGGTSTDTQYF.

This clone was counted ten times or more. The chain is built from TRBV29-1 and TRBJ2-5, with D tentatively TRBD1 (5 bases). V shed 4 bases and J shed 4 bases, with 7 bases lying between them. From germline, CDR1 is SQVTM and CDR2 ANQGSEA. The CDR3 is 11 residues long. The DNA for the CDR3 is TGCAGCGTTGGACAGCCAGAGACCCAGTACTTC. Protein sequence: CSVGQPETQYF.

J is TRBJ2-5 and V is TRBV5-1; D is ambiguous. Germline V gives CDR1 SGHRS, CDR2 YFSETQ. The CDR3 consists of 14 residues. Trimming took off 3 bases at V and 5 bases at J, with 14 bases between the two ends. In DNA, the CDR3 is TGCGCCAGCAGCTGGGGTGCCGCCTGCGAGACCCAGTACTTC. This encodes CASSWGAACETQYF.

This clone is classed as medium-sized (0.01 to 0.1%). This chain joins TRBV7-2 and TRBJ1-2; a possible D gene is TRBD1 (5 bases). Germline CDR1 and CDR2: SGHTA and FQGNSA. CDR3 length equals 14 residues. V was cut by 3 bases and J by 2 bases, with 10 bases left in between. CDR3 protein: CASSFRQSNYGYTF. The CDR3 DNA sequence: TGTGCCAGCAGCTTCCGACAGTCAAACTATGGCTACACCTTC.

The chain recombines TRBV11-2 with TRBJ2-2; the match to TRBD2 covers 15 bases. In germline, CDR1 is SGHAT, CDR2 FQNNGV. The CDR3 is made up of 19 amino acids. Unmatched junction bases numbered 7, after V lost 5 bases and J lost 0 bases. CDR3 DNA sequence: TGTGCCAGCAGCCCGGGACTAGCGGGGGGCATAGCGAACACCGGGGAGCTGTTTTTT. Protein sequence: CASSPGLAGGIANTGELFF.

This clone was seen repeatedly, ten times or more. This sequence joins TRBV10-3 and TRBJ2-3; 12 nucleotides match TRBD1. This CDR3 is 17 amino acids long. CDR1 and CDR2 (germline): ENHRY, SYGVKD. The J segment lost 2 bases and the V segment lost 2 bases, leaving 5 bases of the junction unmatched. The chain's CDR3 is CAISETEGQGATDTQYF. The CDR3, as DNA: TGTGCCATCAGTGAGACCGAGGGACAGGGGGCCACAGATACGCAGTATTTT.

About this clone itself: Because the CDR3 is missing its conserved closing phenylalanine or tryptophan, this is likely a read error. This chain joins TRBV20-1 and TRBJ2-1, with TRBD2 identical over 11 bases. CDR1 and CDR2 from the germline V gene are DFQATT and SNEGSKA (reference sequence). J was trimmed by 3 bases and V by 5 bases; bases with no gene match: 3. The CDR3 has 14 residues. The CDR3 protein is CSAGTSGGYNEQFS. The CDR3 region has the DNA TGCAGTGCTGGAACTAGCGGGGGCTACAATGAGCAGTTCTCC.

This chain links TRBV7-8 with TRBJ2-7; D is undetermined. With 1 base removed from V and 4 bases from J, the gap between germline ends came to 8 bases. CDR1 is SGHVS and CDR2 is FQNEAQ in the germline V gene. The CDR3 is 13 amino acids. The CDR3 DNA reads TGTGCCAGCAGCTTAGTAATTGGGTACGAGCAGTACTTC. Protein product: CASSLVIGYEQYF.

At least ten counts were recorded for this clone. The chain employs TRBV18 and TRBJ1-5; the D is unclear. The CDR3 has 14 residues. The V gene lost 3 bases and the J gene lost 5 bases, with 11 bases spanning the gap. Germline V lookup: CDR1 KGHSH, CDR2 LQKENI. CDR3 in amino acids: CASSPANIDQPQHF. CDR3 nucleotides: TGTGCCAGCTCACCCGCCAACATTGATCAGCCCCAGCATTTT.

This clone was seen only a few times. The chain combines TRBV12-3 or TRBV12-4 with TRBJ2-7; no reliable D call. The CDR3 runs 14 residues. Trimming pared 6 bases from V and 2 bases from J, leaving 14 bases between. The CDR3 protein is CASRYSGPTYEQYF. The CDR3 nucleotides read TGTGCCAGCAGATACTCGGGCCCCACCTACGAGCAGTACTTC.

This clone was observed a handful of times. The chain employs TRBV6-1 and TRBJ2-7; weak D call: TRBD1 (6 bases). The germline V gene has CDR1 MNHNS and CDR2 SASEGT. The ends were cut back, 2 bases at V and 7 bases at J, with 18 bases in the middle. CDR3 length: 15 residues. The CDR3 DNA is TGTGCCAGCAGTGAATTAACAGGGCCTCCTAGGGAGCAGTACTTC. Protein sequence: CASSELTGPPREQYF.

The V gene is TRBV2, the J gene TRBJ1-1; 7 positions agree with TRBD1. This CDR3 is built from 16 residues. The J segment lost 4 bases and the V segment lost 3 bases, leaving 11 bases of the junction unmatched. From germline, CDR1 is SNHLY and CDR2 FYNNEI. This CDR3 is CASSDLRGRLGTEAFF. DNA for the CDR3: TGTGCCAGCAGTGACTTAAGGGGGCGCCTGGGCACTGAAGCTTTCTTT.

The sample holds many counts of this clone. The genes are TRBV19 and TRBJ1-1; a possible D gene is TRBD1 (5 bases). Germline V lookup: CDR1 LNHDA, CDR2 SQIVND (reference sequence). The CDR3 consists of 13 residues. V was cut by 6 bases and J by 5 bases, with 13 bases left in between. CDR3 in DNA: TGTGCCAGTAGGAGGGGAATAGGGACTGAAGCTTTCTTT. Residues: CASRRGIGTEAFF.

This clone appeared many times. The chain links TRBV19 to TRBJ1-4; D gene unclear. V was shortened by 3 bases and J by 4 bases, with 12 bases between the two germline ends. Germline values: CDR1 LNHDA, CDR2 SQIVND (reference sequence). The CDR3 spans 15 residues. This CDR3 is CASSIGRQDNEKLFF. The CDR3 DNA sequence: TGTGCCAGTAGTATCGGGCGGCAGGATAATGAAAAACTGTTTTTT.

As regards this clone: This sequence may be a read error, since a much larger clone differs from it by one base. J is TRBJ2-7 and V is TRBV20-1; D not resolved. There are 17 residues in the CDR3. Germline CDR1 reads DFQATT; CDR2 reads SNEGSKA (reference sequence). CDR3 region: CSARDEIQAFGFPEQCF. The DNA for the CDR3 is TGCAGTGCTAGAGACGAGATTCAAGCTTTTGGTTTCCCAGAGCAGTGCTTC.

V is TRBV12-3 or TRBV12-4 and J is TRBJ2-1; D gene unclear. The CDR3 extends over 14 amino acids. V lost 2 bases, J lost 9 bases, and 14 bases lay in between. For the CDR3, the DNA is TGTGCCAGCAGTTTAAGTGGGGTCACCGGTGAGCAGTTCTTC. Its protein is CASSLSGVTGEQFF.

By proportion, this clone is medium-sized. V gene TRBV6-1 combines with J gene TRBJ2-7; TRBD1 matches at 7 bases. The germline V gene encodes CDR1 MNHNS and CDR2 SASEGT. The junction had 7 bases not matched to a gene; V was cut back by 6 bases and J by 5 bases. There are 13 residues in the CDR3. The CDR3 loop reads CASRRKDRHEQYF. CDR3 nucleotides: TGTGCCAGCAGACGAAAGGACAGGCACGAGCAGTACTTC.

This clone ranks as medium-sized. The chain uses TRBV20-1 and TRBJ2-7; D could derive from TRBD1 or TRBD2 (6 bases each). CDR3 length: 13 amino acids. Germline assignment: CDR1 DFQATT and CDR2 SNEGSKA (reference sequence). The V end was cut by 7 bases, the J end by 3 bases, with 16 bases between. The CDR3 DNA reads TGCAGTGTCTATGAGGGGGGAGGCTACGAGCAGTACTTC. It is translated as CSVYEGGGYEQYF.

The table lists this clone with a few counts. The V call is TRBV28, the J call TRBJ2-1, with 7 bases fitting TRBD1. In germline, CDR1 is MDHEN, CDR2 SYDVKM. The length of the CDR3 is 16 residues. The V gene end was trimmed by 1 base and the J gene end by 4 bases; junction bases not matched to a gene: 7. The CDR3 loop reads CASSLFEAGGYNEQFF. The CDR3 DNA sequence: TGTGCCAGCAGTTTATTTGAGGCAGGGGGTTACAATGAGCAGTTCTTC.

This clone occurred many times. The chain uses TRBV11-3 and TRBJ1-1, with 8 nucleotides matching TRBD1. CDR1 is SGHNT and CDR2 is YENEEA in the germline V gene. This CDR3 is built from 12 residues. Losses at the gene ends were 5 bases for V and 7 bases for J; bases not matched to a gene: 3. The chain's CDR3 is CASSQGANEAFF. The CDR3 DNA sequence: TGTGCCAGCAGCCAGGGGGCAAATGAAGCTTTCTTT.

The chain employs TRBV20-1 and TRBJ1-3; D possibly corresponds to TRBD1 (6 bases). The CDR3 runs to 13 residues. Trimming pared 5 bases from V and 2 bases from J, leaving 10 bases between. CDR1 and CDR2 (germline): DFQATT, SNEGSKA (reference sequence). CDR3 bases: TGCAGTGCTGGGGGGCCCGCTGGAAACACCATATATTTT. Its protein product is CSAGGPAGNTIYF.

This clone was recorded many times. The chain employs TRBV7-8 and TRBJ2-4; 12 bases line up with TRBD2. Germline CDR1 SGHVS, CDR2 FQNEAQ. The CDR3 sequence is 19 residues long. J gave up 5 bases and V 1 base, and 12 bases lay outside the gene matches. This chain's CDR3 is CASSLGLAGGPVGENIQYF. CDR3 nucleotides: TGTGCCAGCAGCTTAGGTCTAGCGGGAGGGCCCGTAGGTGAAAACATTCAGTACTTC.

This clone was detected ten times or more. The junction differs from germline at one of its ends, possibly a read error. The genes are TRBV7-7 and TRBJ2-5; D is tentatively TRBD1 or TRBD2 (6 bases each). Per germline, CDR1 SSHAT and CDR2 FNYEAQ (reference sequence). This CDR3 has 13 residues. CDR3 amino acids: CASSLGGQETQYF. DNA for the CDR3: TGTGCTAGCAGCTTAGGGGGGCAGGAGACCCAGTACTTC.

In its sample, this clone was seen many times. The chain has TRBV19 and TRBJ1-6; D is unclear. The CDR3 runs to 16 residues. Germline V gives CDR1 LNHDA, CDR2 SQIVND (reference sequence). Trimming took 4 bases from V and 6 from J, leaving 16 bases between them. In DNA form, the CDR3 reads TGTGCCAGTAGTAGTTTCGATTCCCTTTTTAATTCACCCCTCCACTTT. As protein: CASSSFDSLFNSPLHF.